This T cell receptor (beta chain) was documented in a study of vaccination effects on CD4 cells after COVID-19. Study overall: After expansion with viral peptide pools in the ViraFEST assay, antigen-specific CD4+ T cells were sequenced. After the second dose, samples were taken at median day 72.

Deletions cut 3 bases from V and 3 bases from J, with 9 bases between. The CDR3 consists of 14 residues. Per germline, CDR1 KGHDR and CDR2 SFDVKD. Following culture for approximately 11 days, CD4+ T cells were isolated. SARS-CoV-2 infected the person between March and December 2020, as confirmed by PCR. As their vaccination, participants received two doses of either BNT162b2 or mRNA-1273. In the case of this clone: Its specificity is unknown.

TCRdb's copy holds only in-frame clones and misses some; the assay was immunoSEQ multiplex PCR. In the table there are about 50,000 clones, over 60% of which are singletons. Points from the study as a whole: Few convalescent patients, and no early post-infection timepoints, were available to the study. In the late period after vaccination, infection- and vaccine-induced clones contracted markedly.

The chain joins TRBV24-1 to TRBJ2-3; D could derive from TRBD1 or TRBD2 (5 bases each). The source is a human donor who had a prior SARS-CoV-2 infection. Sequenced material: CD4+ T cells from PBMCs cultured without peptide, taken after COVID-19 vaccination. Here the CDR3 DNA reads TGTGCCACCAGTGATCGGGGCGGAACAGATACGCAGTATTTT. Translation: CATSDRGGTDTQYF.